This TCR beta chain emerged from a study of OX40 agonist ivuxolimab in advanced cancers. At the level of the study: From about 20 to 80 years was the age range, with a mean of approximately 63 years, and approximately 84% were male.

Using immunoSEQ multiplex PCR, the repertoire was profiled, and TCRdb retains in-frame clones only, with some absent. The sample has tens of thousands of clones, roughly 87% seen once; the top ten hold roughly 4%. The CDR3 totals 16 residues. Germline CDR1 SGHNT, CDR2 YYREEE (reference sequence). V gave up 2 bases and J gave up 5 bases; unmatched junction bases: 7. The chain uses TRBV5-4 and TRBJ2-2; TRBD2 aligns across 9 bases. The input for sequencing was CD4+ or CD8+ T cells sorted from blood, taken in a trial of the OX40 agonist ivuxolimab. The clonotype comes from an adult with an advanced solid tumor such as melanoma, head and neck, liver or kidney cancer. In DNA, the CDR3 is TGTGCCAGCAGCTTTGGGCTAGCGGGATCAACCGGGGAGCTGTTTTTT. Its translation: CASSFGLAGSTGELFF.